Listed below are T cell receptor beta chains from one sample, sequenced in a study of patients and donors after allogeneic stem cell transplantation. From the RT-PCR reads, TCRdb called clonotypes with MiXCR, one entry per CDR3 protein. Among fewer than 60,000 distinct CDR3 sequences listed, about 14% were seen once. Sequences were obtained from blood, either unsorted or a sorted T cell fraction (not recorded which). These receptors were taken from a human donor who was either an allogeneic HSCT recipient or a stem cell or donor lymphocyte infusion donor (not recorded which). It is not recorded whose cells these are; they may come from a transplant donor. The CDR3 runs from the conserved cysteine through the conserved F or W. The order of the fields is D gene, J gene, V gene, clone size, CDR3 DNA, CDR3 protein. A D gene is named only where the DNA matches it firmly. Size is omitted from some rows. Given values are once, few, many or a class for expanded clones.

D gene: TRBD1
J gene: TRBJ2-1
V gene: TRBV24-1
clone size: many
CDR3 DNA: TGTGCCACCAGTGAAGGACAGGACAATGAGCAGTTCTTC
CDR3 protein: CATSEGQDNEQFF

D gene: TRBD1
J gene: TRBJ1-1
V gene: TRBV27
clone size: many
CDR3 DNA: TGTGCCAGCCGGACAGGTACTCTGAACACTGAAGCTTTCTTT
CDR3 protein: CASRTGTLNTEAFF

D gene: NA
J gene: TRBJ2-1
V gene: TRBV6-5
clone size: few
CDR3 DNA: TGTGCCAGCAGTTACTCGAGAGAATACAATGAGCAGTTCTTC
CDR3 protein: CASSYSREYNEQFF

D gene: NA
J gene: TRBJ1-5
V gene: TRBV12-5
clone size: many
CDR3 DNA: TGTGCTAGTGGTTTGCCCGCCCTTTTTGCCCAGCATTTT
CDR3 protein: CASGLPALFAQHF

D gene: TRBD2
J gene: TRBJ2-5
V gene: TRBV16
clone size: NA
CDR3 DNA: TGTGCCAGCAGCCAATCTGGACTAGCGGGAGTTCTAGAGACCCAGTACTTC
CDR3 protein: CASSQSGLAGVLETQYF

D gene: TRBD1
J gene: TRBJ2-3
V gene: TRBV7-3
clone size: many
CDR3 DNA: TGTGCCAGCAGCTTAAGACAGGGGGCAGATACGCAGTATTTT
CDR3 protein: CASSLRQGADTQYF

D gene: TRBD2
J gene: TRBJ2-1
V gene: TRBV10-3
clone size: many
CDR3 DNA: TGTGCCATCGGCAGCGGGGATTTTCATGAGCAGTTCTTC
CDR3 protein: CAIGSGDFHEQFF

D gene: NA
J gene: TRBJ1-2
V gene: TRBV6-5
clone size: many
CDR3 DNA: TGTGCCAGCAGTTACTGGGAAGGGGACACCTATGGCTACACCTTC
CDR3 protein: CASSYWEGDTYGYTF

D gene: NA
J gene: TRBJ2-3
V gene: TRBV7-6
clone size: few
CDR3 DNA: TGTGCCAGCAGCTTAGCGGGCAGGACGCAGTATTTT
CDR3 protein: CASSLAGRTQYF

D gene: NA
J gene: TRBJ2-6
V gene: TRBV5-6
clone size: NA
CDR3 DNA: TGTGCCAGCAGCTTGGTTACGGTCGGATGCTCTGGGGCCAACGTCCCGACTTTC
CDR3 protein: CASSLVTVGCSGANVPTF

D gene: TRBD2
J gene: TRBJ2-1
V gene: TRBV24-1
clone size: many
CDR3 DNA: TGTGCCACCAGTGATCCCGGGACTAGCGGATACAATGAGCAGTTCTTC
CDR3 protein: CATSDPGTSGYNEQFF

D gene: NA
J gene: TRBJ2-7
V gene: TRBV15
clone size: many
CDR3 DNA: TGTGCCACCAGCGGGGACGACTACGAGCAGTACTTC
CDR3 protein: CATSGDDYEQYF

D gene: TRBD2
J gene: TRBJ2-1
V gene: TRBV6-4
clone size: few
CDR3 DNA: TGTGCCAGCAGCGCAAGCGGGATTGCAGATGAGCAGTTCTTC
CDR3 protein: CASSASGIADEQFF

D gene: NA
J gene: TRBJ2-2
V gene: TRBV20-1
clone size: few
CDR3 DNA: TGCAGTGCGCTGACAGGAGGGAGTACCGGGGAGCTGTTTTTT
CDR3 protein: CSALTGGSTGELFF

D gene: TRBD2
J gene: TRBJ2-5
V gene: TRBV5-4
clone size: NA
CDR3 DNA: TGTGCCAGCAGCTTGGGGATGGGGGGGGAGACCCAGTACTTC
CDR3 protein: CASSLGMGGETQYF

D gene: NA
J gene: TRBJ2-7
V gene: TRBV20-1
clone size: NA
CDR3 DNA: TGCAGTGCTAGAGATTCTCCGGAGCAGTACTTC
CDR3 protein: CSARDSPEQYF

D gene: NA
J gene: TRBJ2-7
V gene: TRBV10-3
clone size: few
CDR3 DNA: TGTGCCATCAGTGAGCCAGAGGTAGAATGGGACGAGCAGTACTTC
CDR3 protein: CAISEPEVEWDEQYF

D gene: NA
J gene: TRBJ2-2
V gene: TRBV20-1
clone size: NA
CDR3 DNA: TGCAGTGCTAGAGTCCCAGGGGTTGACACCGGGGAGCTGTTTTTT
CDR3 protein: CSARVPGVDTGELFF

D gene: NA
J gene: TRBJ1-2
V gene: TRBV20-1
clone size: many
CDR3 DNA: TGCAGTGCCCCGGGGCAGAACAACTATGGCTACACCTTC
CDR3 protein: CSAPGQNNYGYTF

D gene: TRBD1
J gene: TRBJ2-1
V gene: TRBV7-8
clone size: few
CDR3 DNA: TGTGCCAGCAGCTTACCCACGGACAGGGCCGCTTACAATGAGCAGTTCTTC
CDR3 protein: CASSLPTDRAAYNEQFF

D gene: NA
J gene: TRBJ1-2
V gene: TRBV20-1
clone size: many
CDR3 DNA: TGCAGTGCTAGAGATCCAAAAGGTTACACCTTC
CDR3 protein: CSARDPKGYTF

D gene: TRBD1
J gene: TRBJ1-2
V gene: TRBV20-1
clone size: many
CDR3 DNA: TGCAGTGCTACTTCAGGGGGAGGAAACACCTTC
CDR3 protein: CSATSGGGNTF

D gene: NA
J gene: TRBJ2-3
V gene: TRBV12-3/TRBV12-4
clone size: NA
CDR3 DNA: TGTGCCAGCAGGCCTGGGAAGGCCCGGGATACGCAGTATTTT
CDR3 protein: CASRPGKARDTQYF

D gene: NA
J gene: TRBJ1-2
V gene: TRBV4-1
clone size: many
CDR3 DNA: TGCGCCAGCAGCCAAGGCAGAGTAGAAGACTATGGCTACACCTTC
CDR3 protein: CASSQGRVEDYGYTF

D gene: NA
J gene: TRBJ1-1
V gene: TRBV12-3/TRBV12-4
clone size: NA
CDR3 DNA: TGTGCCAGCAGCCCCCGTTGGTTGAACACTGAAGCTTTCTTT
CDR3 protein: CASSPRWLNTEAFF

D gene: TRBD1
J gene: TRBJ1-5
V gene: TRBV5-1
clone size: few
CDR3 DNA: TGCGCCAGCAGCCCAGCCCCCGGGACAGTCAGAAGCAATCAGCCCCAGCATTTT
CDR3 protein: CASSPAPGTVRSNQPQHF

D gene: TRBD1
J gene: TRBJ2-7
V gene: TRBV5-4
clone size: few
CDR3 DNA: TGTGCCAGCAGCAAGGGACAGGGGACCTACGAGCAGTACTTC
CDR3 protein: CASSKGQGTYEQYF

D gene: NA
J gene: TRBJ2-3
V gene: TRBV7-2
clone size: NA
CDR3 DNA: TGTGCCAGCAGCTTAGCCCCGACTAGCACAGATACGCAGTATTTT
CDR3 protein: CASSLAPTSTDTQYF

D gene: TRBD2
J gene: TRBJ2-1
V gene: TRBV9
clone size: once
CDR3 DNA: TGTGCCAGCAGCGTAGAAGGGACTAGCGGCTACAATGAGCAGTTCTTC
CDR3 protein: CASSVEGTSGYNEQFF

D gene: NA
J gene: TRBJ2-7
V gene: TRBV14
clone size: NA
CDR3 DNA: TGTGCCAGCAGCCAAGAGGAGGCGACCTCCTACGAGCAGTACTTC
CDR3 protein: CASSQEEATSYEQYF

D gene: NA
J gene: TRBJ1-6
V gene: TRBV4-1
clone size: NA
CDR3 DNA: TGCGCCAGCAGCCCGAACAACCGGGCTTATAATTCACCCCTCCACTTT
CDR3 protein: CASSPNNRAYNSPLHF

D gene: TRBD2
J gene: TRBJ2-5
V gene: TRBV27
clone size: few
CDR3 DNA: TGTGCCAGCGGACCACTAGCGGGAGGGCTCCGCTCAGAGACCCAGTACTTC
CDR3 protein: CASGPLAGGLRSETQYF

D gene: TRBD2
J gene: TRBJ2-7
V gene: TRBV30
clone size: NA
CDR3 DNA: TGTGCCTTAGCCAGACTAGCGGGTGCCTACGAGCAGTACTTC
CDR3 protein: CALARLAGAYEQYF

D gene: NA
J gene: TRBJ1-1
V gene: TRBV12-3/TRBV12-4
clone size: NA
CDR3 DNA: TGTGCCAGCAGTCGGGGTGGGGGCGCGGGCACTGAAGCTTTCTTT
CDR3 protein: CASSRGGGAGTEAFF

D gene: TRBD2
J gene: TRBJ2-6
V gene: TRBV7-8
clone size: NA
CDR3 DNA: TGTGCCAGCAGCCTGGGGACTAGCGGGAAACTCTCTGGGGCCAACGTCCTGACTTTC
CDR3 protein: CASSLGTSGKLSGANVLTF

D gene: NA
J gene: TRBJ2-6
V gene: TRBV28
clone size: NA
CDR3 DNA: TGTGCCAGCAGTTCTCGCCCAGTCCGACAGGCAACGATAGATGGGGCCAACGTCCTGACTTTC
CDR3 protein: CASSSRPVRQATIDGANVLTF

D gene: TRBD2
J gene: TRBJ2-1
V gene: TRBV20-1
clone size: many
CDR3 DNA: TGCAGTGCTAGAGATTTGGCGGGACTAGTGACCTACAATGAGCAGTTCTTC
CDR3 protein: CSARDLAGLVTYNEQFF

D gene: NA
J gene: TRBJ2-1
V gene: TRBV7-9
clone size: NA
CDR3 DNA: TGTGCCAGCAGCTTAGTTCAGGGTAGGGATGAGCAGTTCTTC
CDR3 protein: CASSLVQGRDEQFF

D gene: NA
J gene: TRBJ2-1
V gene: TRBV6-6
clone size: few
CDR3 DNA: TGTGCCAGCAGTCCCTTGGTAGGTGAGCAGTTCTTC
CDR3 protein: CASSPLVGEQFF

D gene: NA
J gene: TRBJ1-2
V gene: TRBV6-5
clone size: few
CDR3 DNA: TGTGCCAGCAGTTACTCGCTTTCCAGCCGCTATGGCTACACCTTC
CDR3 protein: CASSYSLSSRYGYTF

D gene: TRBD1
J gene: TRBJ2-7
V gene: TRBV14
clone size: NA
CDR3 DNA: TGTGCCAGCAGCCAAGGAAAAGCGACAGGGTCCCACGAGCAGTACTTC
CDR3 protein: CASSQGKATGSHEQYF

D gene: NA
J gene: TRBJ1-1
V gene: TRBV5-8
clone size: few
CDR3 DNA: TGTGCCAGCAGCTTGGACCCGGGACACGAATGGTCTGAAGCTTTCTTT
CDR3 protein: CASSLDPGHEWSEAFF

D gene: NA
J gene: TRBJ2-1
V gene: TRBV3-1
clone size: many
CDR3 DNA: TGTGCCAGCAGCCAAGGGGTTCGGGGTGAGCAGTTCTTC
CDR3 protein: CASSQGVRGEQFF

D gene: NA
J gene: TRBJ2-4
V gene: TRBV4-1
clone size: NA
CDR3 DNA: TGCGCCAGCAGCCAAATCTTAGCCAAAAACATTCAGTACTTC
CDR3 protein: CASSQILAKNIQYF

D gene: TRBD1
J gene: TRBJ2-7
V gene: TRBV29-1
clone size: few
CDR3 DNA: TGCAGCGTCATGGGGCTCCCGGGACAGGGTTACGAGCAGTACTTC
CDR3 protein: CSVMGLPGQGYEQYF

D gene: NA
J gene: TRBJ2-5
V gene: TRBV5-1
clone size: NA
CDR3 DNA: TGCGCCAGCAGATATTTCCTAGGCGGGGCGGAGACCCAGTACTTC
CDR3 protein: CASRYFLGGAETQYF